The clone carrying this T cell receptor (beta chain) appeared once. Its antigen is unidentified. This entry belongs to a study of T cell responses to AZD1222 COVID-19 vaccine. Broader study findings: The sample set comprised mostly white British donors with more females, and clonal diversity was possibly underestimated.

The assay was immunoSEQ multiplex PCR, and TCRdb's table has in-frame clones only and misses some. Of about 110,000 clones in the sample, 85% to 95% are singletons; the top ten hold 7.8%. The CDR3 contains 14 residues. V was clipped by 3 bases and J by 1 base, with 7 bases between them. CDR1 SGHVS and CDR2 FNYEAQ come from the germline V gene. The TCR was taken from an adult in good health. The genes are TRBV7-6 and TRBJ2-1; a weak D match, TRBD1 (5 bases). Sample: peripheral blood, taken on day 0 of AZD1222 vaccination. CDR3: CASSLRTSYNEQFF. The CDR3 DNA sequence: TGTGCCAGCAGCTTGAGGACATCCTACAATGAGCAGTTCTTC.